Given below is one T cell receptor beta chain in context. The antigen it recognizes is unknown. No much larger clonotype is one base removed from it; base qualities were not supplied. The protocol used for the library was 5' RACE. This sample was sequenced with an Illumina HiSeq 2500. A second about 7 to 11 cycle PCR used a sample-barcoded 5' primer and a J-beta primer mix. A template-switch 5' adaptor carrying 12 random nucleotides introduced a unique molecular identifier onto each TCR beta cDNA molecule. At least 3 million CDR3-containing paired-end reads were obtained from each sample. First-strand cDNA synthesis was performed from all RNA using the Mint cDNA synthesis kit, with priming by a TRBC-specific oligonucleotide. After uracil-DNA glycosylase treatment, a first 18-cycle PCR used universal primers M1SS and BC2_uni_R on all cDNA. For the original study's pipeline: For normalization, 1 million high-quality reads, each with a distinct molecular identifier, were randomly selected from each sample. Instead of being binned into consensus sequences, reads that shared molecular identifiers were thrown out. MiTCR, set to a Q25 quality threshold and the strictest error-elimination algorithm, was used for CDR3 identification, clonotype clustering and error correction. A nonparametric unseen species model with Euler transformation was used to estimate lower-bound total TCR beta diversity. TCRdb trimmed public reads at Q25 via fastp, called clones via MiXCR and kept in-frame beta chains. Each record represents a unique CDR3 protein, reported with the most common genes and DNA among its rows. The V and J calls, along with clone size, are taken from TCRdb and not from the paper's own processing. The sample table shows roughly 1,500,000 distinct CDR3 sequences, and 42% are seen once. The ten biggest clones cover approximately 7.9% of the sample.

The sample is drawn from a study of blood T cells in healthy people across ages (dated by TCRdb to 2014 to 2015). A note on the overall study: In model experiments, roughly one uniquely barcoded TCR beta cDNA molecule per two T cells was captured by template switching. Using deep sequencing normalized with unique cDNA molecular identifiers, the study measured how TCR beta repertoire diversity changes with age. The donors were divided into four age groups: young (average approximately 17 years), middle-aged (about 39), aged (around 59) and long-lived (about 90). The study analyzed two additional independent replicas of 1 million unique cDNA reads from the same blood draw for two donors, one aged 18 to 29 and one aged 80 or older. Donors of different ages were randomly distributed across sequencing lanes to avoid experimental bias. The investigation overall reported the following: Conclusive comparison of naive and antigen-experienced compartments was prevented by the profiling of bulk unsorted PBMCs. Estimates of total diversity from one million sequenced T cells were regarded as lower bounds and underestimates. Compared with the aged group, more naive CD4+ T cells, fewer expanded clones and increased TCR diversity were shown by the long-lived group, suggesting age selection. A strong correlation was found between observed TCR beta diversity and the percentage of naive T cells measured by flow cytometry. Observed TCR beta diversity per million T cells fell roughly linearly with age, and a significant reduction was already apparent by age roughly 40. Because donor CMV infection status was unknown, age-related changes in expanded clonotypes were potentially confounded.

V ends up 3 bases short and J 1 base short, with an unmatched junction base count of 13. For CDR1 and CDR2, the germline V gene lists MGHRA and YSYEKL. From the cysteine through the phenylalanine, the CDR3 covers 21 amino acids. CDR3 DNA is the only sequence kept; it has 63 bases, read in frame from the first base. The roughly 39 donors, aged roughly 6 to 95 years, were systemically healthy Caucasian individuals from Russia. Ten milliliters of peripheral blood were drawn from each donor into EDTA-treated Vacutainer tubes. Ficoll-Paque density-gradient centrifugation was used to isolate PBMCs, with at least 7 million obtained per sample. Total RNA was extracted from PBMCs with Trizol reagent, with at least 5.5 micrograms obtained per sample. Naive CD45RAhigh/CD27high T cell percentages were measured by flow cytometry on a PBMC aliquot from every donor.

The sample was blood. The chain employs TRBV4-1 and TRBJ2-2, with 14 central nucleotides matching TRBD2. The sequence came from a woman aged 18-35 years in good health. The DNA sequence is as follows: TGCGCCAGCAGCCAGGCGGGACTAGCGGGAGCTTCAGTCGGGAACACCGGGGAGCTGTTTTTT. Its translation is CASSQAGLAGASVGNTGELFF.